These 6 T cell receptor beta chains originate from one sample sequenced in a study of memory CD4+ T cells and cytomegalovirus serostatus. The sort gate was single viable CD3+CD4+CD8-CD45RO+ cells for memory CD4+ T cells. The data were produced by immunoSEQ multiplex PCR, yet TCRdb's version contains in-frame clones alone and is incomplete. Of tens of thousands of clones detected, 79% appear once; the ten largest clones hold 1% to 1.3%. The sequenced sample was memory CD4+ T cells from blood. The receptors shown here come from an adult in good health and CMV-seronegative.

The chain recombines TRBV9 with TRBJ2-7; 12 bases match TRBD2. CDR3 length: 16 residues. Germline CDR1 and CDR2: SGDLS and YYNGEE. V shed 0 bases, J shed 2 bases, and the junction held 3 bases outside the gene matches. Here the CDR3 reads CASSVEGLAGPYEQYF. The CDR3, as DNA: TGTGCCAGCAGCGTAGAGGGACTAGCGGGCCCCTACGAGCAGTACTTC.

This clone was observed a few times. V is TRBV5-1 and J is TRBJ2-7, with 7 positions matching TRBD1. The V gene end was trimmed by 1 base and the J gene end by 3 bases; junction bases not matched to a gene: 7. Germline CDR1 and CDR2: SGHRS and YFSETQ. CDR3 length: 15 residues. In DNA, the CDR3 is TGCGCCAGCAGCTTGTGGCGGCAGGGGGTCTACGAGCAGTACTTC. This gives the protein CASSLWRQGVYEQYF.

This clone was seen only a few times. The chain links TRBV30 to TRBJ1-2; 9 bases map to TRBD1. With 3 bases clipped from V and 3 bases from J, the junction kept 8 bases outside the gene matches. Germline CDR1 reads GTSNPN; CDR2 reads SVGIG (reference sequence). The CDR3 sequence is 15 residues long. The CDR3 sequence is CAWRNMGQGDYGYTF. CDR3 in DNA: TGTGCCTGGAGAAACATGGGACAGGGTGACTATGGCTACACCTTC. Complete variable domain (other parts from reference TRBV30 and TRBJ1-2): SQTIHQWPATLVQPVGSPLSLECTVEGTSNPNLYWYRQAAGRGLQLLFYSVGIGQISSEVPQNLSASRPQDRQFILSSKKLLLSDSGFYLCAWRNMGQGDYGYTFGSGTRLTVV.

The CDR3 DNA follows: TGTGCCAGCAGCCCGGGACGCGGGGGACCTGAAAAACTGTTTTTT. This sequence encodes CASSPGRGGPEKLFF. The chain employs TRBV5-8 and TRBJ1-4; D perhaps matches TRBD1 (5 bases). Germline V gives CDR1 SGHTS, CDR2 YDEGEE. Trimming shortened V by 4 bases and J by 7 bases, and 17 bases separated the two germline ends. There are 15 residues in the CDR3.

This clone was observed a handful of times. The CDR3 nucleotides read TGTGCCAGCAGCCAAGGGCCAGCAGGGCGTGACTATGGCTACACCTTC. The encoded protein is CASSQGPAGRDYGYTF. The chain links TRBV14 to TRBJ1-2; D is possibly TRBD1 (5 bases). Germline CDR1 is SGHDN and CDR2 is FVKESK. Trimming removed 1 base at V and 3 bases at J, with 15 bases between. This CDR3 is built from 16 residues.

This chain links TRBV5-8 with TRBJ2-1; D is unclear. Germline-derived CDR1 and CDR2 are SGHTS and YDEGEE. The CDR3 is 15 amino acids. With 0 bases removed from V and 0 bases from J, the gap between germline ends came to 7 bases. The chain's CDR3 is CASSLDKFSYNEQFF. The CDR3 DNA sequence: TGTGCCAGCAGCTTGGACAAGTTCTCCTACAATGAGCAGTTCTTC.